This is a list of T cell receptor beta chains from one sample in a study of T cells in Graves' hyperthyroidism and ophthalmopathy. One entry per CDR3 protein, called by TCRdb with MiXCR from the multiplex PCR reads. This sample has about 640,000 distinct CDR3 sequences, with less than 25% found just once. Input material: blood. The source is a man aged 30 to 45 with Graves' ophthalmopathy. The CDR3 runs from the conserved cysteine through the conserved F or W. The D gene is left open where the match is weak. Rows may omit the clone size; those that give it use once, few, many or a size class.

abundance: NA; d_gene: NA; v_gene: TRBV6-2/TRBV6-3; j_gene: TRBJ2-1; CDR3aa: CASSSPSLEQFF; CDR3nt: TGTGCCAGCAGTTCTCCTTCCCTTGAGCAGTTCTTC
abundance: NA; d_gene: TRBD2; v_gene: TRBV28; j_gene: TRBJ2-3; CDR3aa: CASIFGGSGRLYTQYF; CDR3nt: TGTGCCAGCATCTTCGGAGGTAGCGGGAGGTTATATACGCAGTATTTT
abundance: NA; d_gene: TRBD1; v_gene: TRBV3-1; j_gene: TRBJ2-7; CDR3aa: CASSTRTGGNEQYF; CDR3nt: TGTGCCAGCAGCACGCGGACAGGGGGCAACGAGCAGTACTTC
abundance: many; d_gene: TRBD2; v_gene: TRBV2; j_gene: TRBJ2-7; CDR3aa: CASSDGGGGSLKQYF; CDR3nt: TGTGCCAGCAGTGATGGGGGAGGCGGGAGCCTCAAGCAGTACTTC
abundance: many; d_gene: NA; v_gene: TRBV20-1; j_gene: TRBJ2-3; CDR3aa: CSARDHYGSDLTDTQYF; CDR3nt: TGCAGTGCTAGAGACCACTATGGTAGCGACCTCACAGATACGCAGTATTTT
abundance: NA; d_gene: NA; v_gene: TRBV28; j_gene: TRBJ2-1; CDR3aa: CASSLLAHYNEQFF; CDR3nt: TGTGCCAGCAGTTTATTGGCACATTACAATGAGCAGTTCTTC
abundance: few; d_gene: NA; v_gene: TRBV29-1; j_gene: TRBJ1-5; CDR3aa: CSVESGTNQPQHF; CDR3nt: TGCAGCGTTGAATCAGGTACCAATCAGCCCCAGCATTTT
abundance: many; d_gene: NA; v_gene: TRBV5-1; j_gene: TRBJ1-1; CDR3aa: CASSLGRNGDTEAFF; CDR3nt: TGCGCCAGCAGCTTGGGACGGAACGGAGACACTGAAGCTTTCTTT
abundance: NA; d_gene: NA; v_gene: TRBV2; j_gene: TRBJ2-7; CDR3aa: CASSLWTFPYEQYF; CDR3nt: TGTGCCAGCAGTCTTTGGACCTTCCCCTACGAGCAGTACTTC
abundance: NA; d_gene: NA; v_gene: TRBV4-3; j_gene: TRBJ2-7; CDR3aa: CASSQLRTGNPPGEQYF; CDR3nt: TGCGCCAGCAGCCAACTCCGAACAGGGAACCCTCCTGGCGAGCAGTACTTC